These 12 T cell receptor beta chains were all obtained from the same sample, sequenced in a study of spatial heterogeneity in lung cancer. TCRdb re-called the 5' RACE reads with MiXCR, one entry per CDR3 protein. The sample lists 85,000 to 100,000 distinct CDR3 sequences, over 9.5% occurring once. Time point of the sample: sample taken at primary tumor resection. The source was PBMCs, collected at surgery. These receptors all come from a male donor with early-stage non-small cell lung cancer.

This clonotype occurred a few times. V is TRBV4-3 and J is TRBJ2-3, with D perhaps matching TRBD2 (6 bases). Trimming took off 0 bases at V and 7 bases at J, with 14 bases between the two ends. Looked up from germline, CDR1 is LGHNA and CDR2 is YSLEER. The CDR3 loop spans 15 amino acids. In DNA, the CDR3 is TGCGCCAGCAGCCAAGAAAGGGACCTAGCGTATACGCAGTATTTT. Protein sequence: CASSQERDLAYTQYF.

This clonotype came up a few times. J is TRBJ2-7 and V is TRBV6-2 or TRBV6-3, with D hard to call. The CDR3 is 12 amino acids. V lost 0 bases and J lost 2, with 2 bases in between. Germline loops: CDR1 MNHEY, CDR2 SVGEGT. The CDR3 sequence: CASSYSAYEQYF. DNA for the CDR3: TGTGCCAGCAGTTACTCAGCCTACGAGCAGTACTTC.

In its sample, this clonotype was seen many times. The rearrangement joins TRBV5-4 to TRBJ2-3; no definite D call. This CDR3 has 14 amino acids. Germline CDR1 and CDR2: SGHNT and YYREEE (reference sequence). V was cut by 3 bases and J by 9 bases, with 17 bases left in between. DNA for the CDR3: TGTGCCAGCAGCTCCGGATGGGGTTTAAGGACGCAGTATTTT. Amino acids: CASSSGWGLRTQYF.

The sample holds a few counts of this clonotype. The chain couples TRBV20-1 to TRBJ1-6, with a possible D match to TRBD1 (6 bases). This CDR3 has 15 amino acids. V was clipped by 0 bases and J by 8 bases, with 14 bases between them. Germline V gene sequence: CDR1 DFQATT, CDR2 SNEGSKA (reference sequence). CDR3 DNA: TGCAGTGCTAGAGATATTCAGGGGATGGATTCACCCCTCCACTTT. Its protein is CSARDIQGMDSPLHF.

CDR3 in amino acids: CAWTLPFGVSYEQYF. The CDR3 DNA is TGTGCCTGGACGCTGCCCTTTGGTGTTTCCTACGAGCAGTACTTC. The chain employs TRBV30 and TRBJ2-7; D unresolved. Germline V lookup: CDR1 GTSNPN, CDR2 SVGIG (reference sequence). Trimming cost V 4 bases and J 1 base, with 17 bases left between them. This CDR3 is built from 15 residues.

The rearrangement links TRBV20-1 to TRBJ2-5; 7 nucleotides line up with TRBD1. The CDR3 loop spans 14 amino acids. Germline CDR1 reads DFQATT; CDR2 reads SNEGSKA (reference sequence). With 5 bases clipped from V and 4 bases from J, the junction kept 10 bases outside the gene matches. The CDR3 region has the DNA TGCAGTGCTCCTCGACAGGGAGAACGAGAGACCCAGTACTTC. This encodes CSAPRQGERETQYF.

Only a few counts were recorded for this clonotype. The chain uses TRBV12-3 or TRBV12-4 and TRBJ1-4; 10 bases agree with TRBD1. Trimming at V came to 5 bases and at J to 8 bases, leaving 8 bases not matched to a gene. The CDR3 covers 15 residues. The CDR3 spells CASSPGTGDGEKLFF. DNA for the CDR3: TGTGCCAGCAGTCCTGGGACAGGGGACGGCGAAAAACTGTTTTTT.

The chain couples TRBV6-5 to TRBJ1-1; 7 bases are a match to TRBD1. The V segment lost 6 bases and the J segment 11 bases; nucleotides outside the gene matches: 12. The CDR3 has 13 residues. From germline, CDR1 is MNHEY and CDR2 SVGAGI. The CDR3 protein is CASSPDRAWEAFF. The CDR3 DNA follows: TGTGCCAGCAGCCCCGACAGGGCATGGGAGGCTTTCTTT.

This clonotype was detected only a few times. This rearrangement joins TRBV5-1 to TRBJ2-3; D gene ambiguous. Trimming pared 3 bases from V and 5 bases from J, leaving 10 bases between. The germline V gene encodes CDR1 SGHRS and CDR2 YFSETQ. CDR3 length: 13 amino acids. The CDR3 region is CASSSLPLDTQYF. CDR3 coding DNA: TGCGCCAGCAGCTCCCTACCCTTAGATACGCAGTATTTT.

CDR3 sequence reads: CASSSGLIHGELFF. The CDR3 nucleotides are TGTGCCAGCAGCTCGGGACTCATCCACGGGGAGCTGTTTTTT. This sequence joins TRBV6-4 and TRBJ2-2; weak D call: TRBD2 (6 bases). This CDR3 is 14 amino acids long. Germline CDR1 reads MRHNA; CDR2 reads SNTAGT. Trimming shortened V by 6 bases and J by 7 bases, and 15 bases separated the two germline ends.

This clonotype was counted only a few times. The V and J genes are TRBV27 and TRBJ2-2; no reliable D call. The CDR3 runs to 15 residues. Per germline, CDR1 MNHEY and CDR2 SMNVEV (reference sequence). Trimming stripped 2 bases from V and 3 bases from J, with 10 bases between. The CDR3 region has the DNA TGTGCCAGCAGTTTAAGAGGCAGTTACACCGGGGAGCTGTTTTTT. Its translation is CASSLRGSYTGELFF.

This clonotype has a count of ten or more. The gene calls are TRBV5-1 and TRBJ1-4, with D perhaps TRBD1 (5 bases). This CDR3 is built from 15 residues. The germline V and J ends were trimmed by 5 bases and 3 bases, with 14 bases remaining between them. Looked up from germline, CDR1 is SGHRS and CDR2 is YFSETQ. DNA of the CDR3: TGCGCCAGCAGACGCGGGGGAATGGCTAATGAAAAACTGTTTTTT. Amino acids: CASRRGGMANEKLFF.